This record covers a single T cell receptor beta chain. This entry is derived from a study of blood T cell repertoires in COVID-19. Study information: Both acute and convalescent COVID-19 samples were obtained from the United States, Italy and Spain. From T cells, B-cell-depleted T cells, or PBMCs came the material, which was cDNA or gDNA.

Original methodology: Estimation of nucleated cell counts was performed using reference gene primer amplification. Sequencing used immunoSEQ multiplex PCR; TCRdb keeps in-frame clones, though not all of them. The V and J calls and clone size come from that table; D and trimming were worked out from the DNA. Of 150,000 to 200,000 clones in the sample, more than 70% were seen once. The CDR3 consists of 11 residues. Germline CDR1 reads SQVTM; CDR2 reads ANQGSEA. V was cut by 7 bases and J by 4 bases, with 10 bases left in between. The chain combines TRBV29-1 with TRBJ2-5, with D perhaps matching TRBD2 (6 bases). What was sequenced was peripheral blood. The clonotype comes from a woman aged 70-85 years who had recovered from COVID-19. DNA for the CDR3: TGCAGCGGCCAGGGAGGAGAGACCCAGTACTTC. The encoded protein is CSGQGGETQYF.